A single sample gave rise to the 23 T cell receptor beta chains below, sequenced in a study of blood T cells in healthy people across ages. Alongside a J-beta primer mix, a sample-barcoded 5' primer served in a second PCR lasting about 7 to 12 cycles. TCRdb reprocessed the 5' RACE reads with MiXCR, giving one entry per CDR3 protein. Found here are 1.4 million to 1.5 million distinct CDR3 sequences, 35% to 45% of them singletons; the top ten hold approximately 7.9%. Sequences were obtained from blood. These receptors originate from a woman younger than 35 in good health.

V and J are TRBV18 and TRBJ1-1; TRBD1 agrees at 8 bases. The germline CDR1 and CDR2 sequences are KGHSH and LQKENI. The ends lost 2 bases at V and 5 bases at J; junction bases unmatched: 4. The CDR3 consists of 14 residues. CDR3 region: CASSPNRGWTEAFF. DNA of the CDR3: TGTGCCAGCTCACCAAACAGGGGGTGGACTGAAGCTTTCTTT.

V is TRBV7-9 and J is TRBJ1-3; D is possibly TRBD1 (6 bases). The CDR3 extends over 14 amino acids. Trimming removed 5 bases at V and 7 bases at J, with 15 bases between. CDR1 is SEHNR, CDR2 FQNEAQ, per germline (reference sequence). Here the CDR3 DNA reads TGTGCCAGCAGCGCCCAGACAGGCGCGAACACCATATATTTT. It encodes CASSAQTGANTIYF.

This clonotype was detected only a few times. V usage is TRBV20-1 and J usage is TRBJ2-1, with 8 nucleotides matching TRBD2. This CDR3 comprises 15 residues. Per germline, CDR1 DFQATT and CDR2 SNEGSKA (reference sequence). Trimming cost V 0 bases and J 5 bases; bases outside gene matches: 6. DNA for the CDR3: TGCAGTGCTAGAGATACCGGGGGGGCCGACAATGAGCAGTTCTTC. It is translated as CSARDTGGADNEQFF.

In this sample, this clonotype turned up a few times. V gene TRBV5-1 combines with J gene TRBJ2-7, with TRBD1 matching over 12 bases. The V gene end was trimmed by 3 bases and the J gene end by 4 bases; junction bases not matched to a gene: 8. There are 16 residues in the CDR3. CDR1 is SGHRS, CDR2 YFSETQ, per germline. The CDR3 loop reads CASSSTGTGGAYEQYF. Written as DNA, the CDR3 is TGCGCCAGCAGCTCAACCGGGACAGGGGGCGCGTACGAGCAGTACTTC.

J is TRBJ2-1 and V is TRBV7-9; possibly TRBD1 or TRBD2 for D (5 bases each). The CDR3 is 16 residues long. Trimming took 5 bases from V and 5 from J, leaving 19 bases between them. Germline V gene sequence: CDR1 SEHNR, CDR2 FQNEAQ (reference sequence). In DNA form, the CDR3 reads TGTGCCAGCAGCCCTCCCTTTGGGACGGGGAACAATGAGCAGTTCTTC. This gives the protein CASSPPFGTGNNEQFF.

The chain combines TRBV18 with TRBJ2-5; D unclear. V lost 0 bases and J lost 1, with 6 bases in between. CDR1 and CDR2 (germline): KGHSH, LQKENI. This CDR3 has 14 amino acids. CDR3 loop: CASSPPNGQETQYF. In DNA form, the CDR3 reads TGTGCCAGCTCACCACCGAACGGCCAAGAGACCCAGTACTTC.

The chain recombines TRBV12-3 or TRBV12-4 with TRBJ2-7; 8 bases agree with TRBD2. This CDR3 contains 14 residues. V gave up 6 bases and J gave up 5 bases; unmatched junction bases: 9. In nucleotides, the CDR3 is TGTGCCAGCAGGGCTCGGGCAGCGGGAGACGAGCAGTACTTC. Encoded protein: CASRARAAGDEQYF.

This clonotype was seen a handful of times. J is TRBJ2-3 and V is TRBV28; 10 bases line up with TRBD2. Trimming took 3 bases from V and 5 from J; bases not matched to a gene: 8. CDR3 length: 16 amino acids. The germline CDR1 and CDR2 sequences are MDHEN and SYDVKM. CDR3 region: CASSFGASGSLDTQYF. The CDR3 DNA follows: TGTGCCAGCAGTTTTGGGGCTAGCGGGAGTTTAGATACGCAGTATTTT.

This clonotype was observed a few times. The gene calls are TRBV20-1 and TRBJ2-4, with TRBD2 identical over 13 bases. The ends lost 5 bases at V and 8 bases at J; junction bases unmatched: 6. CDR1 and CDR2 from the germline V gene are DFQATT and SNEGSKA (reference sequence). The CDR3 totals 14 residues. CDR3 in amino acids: CSAGPGTSGDIQYF. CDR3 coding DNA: TGCAGTGCTGGACCCGGGACTAGCGGGGACATTCAGTACTTC.

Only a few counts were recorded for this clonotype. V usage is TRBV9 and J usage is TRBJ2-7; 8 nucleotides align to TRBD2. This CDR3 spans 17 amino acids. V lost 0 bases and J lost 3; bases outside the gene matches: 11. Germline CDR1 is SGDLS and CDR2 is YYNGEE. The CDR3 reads CASSVGVSGDPIYEQYF. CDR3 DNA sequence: TGTGCCAGCAGCGTAGGGGTTAGCGGGGACCCCATCTACGAGCAGTACTTC.

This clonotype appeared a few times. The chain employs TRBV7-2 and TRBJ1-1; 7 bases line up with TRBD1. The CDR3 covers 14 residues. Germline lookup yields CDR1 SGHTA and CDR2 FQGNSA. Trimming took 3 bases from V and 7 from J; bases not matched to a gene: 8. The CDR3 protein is CASSLSQGRNEAFF. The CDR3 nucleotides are TGTGCCAGCAGCTTGTCACAGGGGAGGAATGAAGCTTTCTTT.

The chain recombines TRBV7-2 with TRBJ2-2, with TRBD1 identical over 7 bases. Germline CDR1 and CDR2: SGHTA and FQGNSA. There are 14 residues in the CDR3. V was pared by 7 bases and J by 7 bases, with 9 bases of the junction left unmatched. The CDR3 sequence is CASKEQGYGGELFF. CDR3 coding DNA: TGTGCCAGCAAAGAACAGGGGTATGGCGGGGAGCTGTTTTTT.

CDR3 nucleotide sequence: TGCAGTGCGCAAACCCAGCCGGGCTATGGCTACACCTTC. This encodes CSAQTQPGYGYTF. The J gene is TRBJ1-2, the V gene TRBV20-1; D gene uncertain. The CDR3 runs 13 residues. The V gene's germline CDR1 is DFQATT and CDR2 SNEGSKA (reference sequence). Trimming cost V 6 bases and J 4 bases, with 15 bases left between them.

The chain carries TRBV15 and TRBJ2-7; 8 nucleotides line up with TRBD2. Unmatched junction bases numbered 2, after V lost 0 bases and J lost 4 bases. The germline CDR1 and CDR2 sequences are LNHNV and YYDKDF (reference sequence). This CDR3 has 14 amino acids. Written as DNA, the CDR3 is TGTGCCACCAGCAGAGATAGCGGGAAGTACGAGCAGTACTTC. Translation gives CATSRDSGKYEQYF. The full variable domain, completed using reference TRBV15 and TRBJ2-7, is DAMVIQNPRYQVTQFGKPVTLSCSQTLNHNVMYWYQQKSSQAPKLLFHYYDKDFNNEADTPDNFQSRRPNTSFCFLDIRSPGLGDTAMYLCATSRDSGKYEQYFGPGTRLTVT.

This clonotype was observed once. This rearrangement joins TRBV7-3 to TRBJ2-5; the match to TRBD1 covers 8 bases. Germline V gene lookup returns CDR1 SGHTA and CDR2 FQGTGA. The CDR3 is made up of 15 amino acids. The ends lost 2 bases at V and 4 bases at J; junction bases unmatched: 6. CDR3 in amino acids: CASSLQGAILETQYF. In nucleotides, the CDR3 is TGTGCCAGCAGCTTACAGGGGGCAATTCTAGAGACCCAGTACTTC. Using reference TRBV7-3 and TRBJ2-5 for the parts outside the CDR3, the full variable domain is GAGVSQTPSNKVTEKGKYVELRCDPISGHTALYWYRQSLGQGPEFLIYFQGTGAADDSGLPNDRFFAVRPEGSVSTLKIQRTERGDSAVYLCASSLQGAILETQYFGPGTRLLVL.

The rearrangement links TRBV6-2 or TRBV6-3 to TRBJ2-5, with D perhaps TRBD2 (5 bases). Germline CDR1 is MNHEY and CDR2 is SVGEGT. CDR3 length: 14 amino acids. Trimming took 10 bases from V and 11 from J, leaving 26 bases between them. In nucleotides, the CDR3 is TGTGCCATAGAGGAACAGAACGTTTATGGGGAGCAGTACTTC. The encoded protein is CAIEEQNVYGEQYF.

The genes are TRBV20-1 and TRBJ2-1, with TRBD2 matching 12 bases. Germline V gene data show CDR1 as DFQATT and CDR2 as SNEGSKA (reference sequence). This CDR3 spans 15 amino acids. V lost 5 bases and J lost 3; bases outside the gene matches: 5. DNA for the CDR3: TGCAGTGCTGGCCCTAGCGGGAGGGGCTACAATGAGCAGTTCTTC. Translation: CSAGPSGRGYNEQFF.

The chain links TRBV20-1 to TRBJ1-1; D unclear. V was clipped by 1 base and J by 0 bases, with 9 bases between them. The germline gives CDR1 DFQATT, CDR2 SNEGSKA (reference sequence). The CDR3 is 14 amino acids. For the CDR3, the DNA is TGCAGTGCTAGAGGGGAAGGGATGAACACTGAAGCTTTCTTT. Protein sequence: CSARGEGMNTEAFF.

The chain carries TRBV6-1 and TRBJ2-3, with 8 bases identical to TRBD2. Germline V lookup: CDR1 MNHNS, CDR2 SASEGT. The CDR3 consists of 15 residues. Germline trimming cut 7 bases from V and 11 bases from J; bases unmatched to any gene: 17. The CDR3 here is CASTLEGGRRYEQYF. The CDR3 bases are TGTGCCAGCACCCTGGAGGGCGGGAGGAGGTACGAGCAGTATTTT.

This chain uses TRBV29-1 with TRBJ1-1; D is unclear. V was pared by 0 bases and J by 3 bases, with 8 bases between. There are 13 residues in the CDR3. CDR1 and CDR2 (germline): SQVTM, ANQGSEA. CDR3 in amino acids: CSVEDKPYTEAFF. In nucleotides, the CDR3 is TGCAGCGTTGAAGACAAGCCCTACACTGAAGCTTTCTTT. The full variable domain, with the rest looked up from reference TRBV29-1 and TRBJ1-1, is SAVISQKPSRDICQRGTSLTIQCQVDSQVTMMFWYRQQPGQSLTLIATANQGSEATYESGFVIDKFPISRPNLTFSTLTVSNMSPEDSSIYLCSVEDKPYTEAFFGQGTRLTVV.

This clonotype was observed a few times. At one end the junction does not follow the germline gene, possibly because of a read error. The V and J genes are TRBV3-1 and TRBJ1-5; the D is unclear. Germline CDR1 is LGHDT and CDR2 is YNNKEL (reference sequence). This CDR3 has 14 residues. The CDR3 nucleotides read TGCGCCAGCAGCCAAGATGCGGGAAATCAGCCCCAGCATTTT. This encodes CASSQDAGNQPQHF.

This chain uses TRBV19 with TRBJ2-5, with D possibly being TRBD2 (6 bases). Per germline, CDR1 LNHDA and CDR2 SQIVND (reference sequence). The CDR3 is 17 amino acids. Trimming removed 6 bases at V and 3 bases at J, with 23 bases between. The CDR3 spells CASSSGTLTGFKETQYF. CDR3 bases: TGTGCCAGTAGCTCAGGGACTTTAACGGGATTCAAAGAGACCCAGTACTTC.

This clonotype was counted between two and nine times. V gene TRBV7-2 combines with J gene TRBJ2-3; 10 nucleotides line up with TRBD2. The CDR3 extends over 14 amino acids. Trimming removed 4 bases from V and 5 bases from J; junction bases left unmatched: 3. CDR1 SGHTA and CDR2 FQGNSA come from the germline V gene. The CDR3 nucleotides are TGTGCCAGCAGCTCGAGCGGGGGGGGAGATACGCAGTATTTT. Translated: CASSSSGGGDTQYF.